The present TCR beta chain was sequenced within a study of shared clonotypes between healthy human individuals (dated by TCRdb to 2020 to 2021). Regarding the complete study: The cohort included three men and a couple of women between 18 and 49 years of age. To estimate repertoire size and how much clonotypes are shared between individuals, the study performed deep sequencing of blood TCR repertoires from roughly five healthy adults. For each donor, CD4 naive and CD4 memory were each given three plates, CD8 naive was given two plates, and CD8 memory was given one plate. To increase sequencing depth and limit assay-specific biases, TCR repertoire library preparation and sequencing were carried out by different laboratories using diverse techniques. Per donor, leukapheresis produced somewhere between about 0.9 and 9.5 billion PBMCs. Overall study outcomes, separate from this receptor: Sampling was restricted to blood, and TCR repertoires in tissue are likely to differ from TCR repertoires in blood. Higher generation probabilities were observed for clonotypes shared by all four sorted-subset donors than for non-shared clonotypes. Based on pairwise subsampling, the degree of clonotype sharing among donors was expected to be affected by sequencing depth. Naive subsets generally had larger estimated clonotype richness than memory subsets. Approximately 4.8% of naive CD4, around 3.6% of naive CD8, roughly 2.4% of memory CD4, and around 0.4% of memory CD8 clonotypes were shared across a few donors. The genetic and exposure-history diversity represented was limited by the small number of donors. Incomplete sequencing was indicated by rarefaction of sorted-subset datasets, despite the large sequencing depth.

CD8 naive samples consisted of CD45RO-negative cells that were positively selected for CCR7, yielding a CD45RA+CCR7+ population without TemRA cells. The donors were healthy, HIV-negative adults with no recently reported acute infections or vaccinations. Every donor was a Caucasian adult living in Nashville, Tennessee, USA. After blood collection by leukapheresis, PBMCs were isolated using Ficoll-Histopaque density gradient centrifugation and then cryopreserved in the vapor phase of liquid nitrogen. Purity and quantity of every magnetically sorted T cell population were checked by analytical flow cytometry. Genomic DNA was isolated from every sorted fraction and measured by UV absorbance on a Nanodrop 2000c. Spanning cysteine to phenylalanine, the CDR3 consists of 14 amino acids. Only the CDR3 portion is preserved as DNA: 42 bases, with reading frame beginning at the first base. Cut back by 8 bases and 2 bases, the V and J ends lie 13 bases apart. Looking up the germline V gene yields CDR1 LGHNT and CDR2 FRNRAP.

Using the deep immunoSEQ assay, multiplex PCR amplified TCR CDR3 regions from genomic DNA. Extracted genomic DNA from each cell subset was distributed evenly across all wells of several immunoSEQ 96-well plates, and each plate was treated as a replicate. For sorted subsets, roughly 200 ng of genomic DNA, equivalent to roughly 33,000 T cell genomes, went into each replicate PCR. Purified libraries were quantified with a Qubit 3.0 fluorometer, sized on a Bioanalyzer 2100, and re-quantified with the KAPA Library Quantification kit. Every immunoSEQ 96-well plate was sequenced on a dedicated single-read 150-cycle Illumina NextSeq 550 flow cell. The paper's data handling went like this. Because only junctional sequences without quality scores were contained in the immunoSEQ output, filtering matching that applied to full-length reads could not be performed. Sequences were annotated with PyIR, a Python wrapper for IgBLAST v1.9, using IMGT germline references to assign V/J genes and CDR3. Reads were filtered out if the reads had weak V/J assignments (E-value above 1e-6), no CDR3, stop codons, out-of-frame junctions, or ambiguous translated residues. V3J clonotypes were defined as sequences sharing the same inferred V gene, J gene, and CDR3 amino acid sequence. The percentage overlap between two repertoires was calculated by dividing the number of shared unique clonotypes by the size of the smaller repertoire. Three approaches were used to assess repertoire richness: RTK rarefaction, the Chao1 estimator, and Recon v2.1 estimates of unobserved clonotypes. For all TCRbeta clonotypes obtained by the gDNA method from a handful of donors, generation probabilities were computed with OLGA. TCRdb stores this immuneACCESS table with in-frame sequences only. Part of the clones is absent; in the studies checked, under half of the shortfall reflects unresolved V genes, and no reason is known for the rest. That table gives V, J and clone size, and the DNA gave D and trimming. This sample holds approximately 600,000 clones; approximately 95% were observed only once. Approximately 0.12% of the sample rests with the top ten.

Comment on this clone: It has no known antigen specificity. No base quality values were provided; no much bigger clone lies one nucleotide off.

This receptor chain uses TRBV12-5 and TRBJ1-5, with no D gene named confidently. The sample consisted of naive CD8+ T cells sorted from blood. The cell subset or site label, read with the paper, signifies: CD45RA+CCR7+. This receptor was obtained from a woman aged 25 to 39 in good health. The nucleotide sequence is TGTGCTAGTATGTCTGACGTAGGCAATCAGCCCCAGCATTTT. This encodes CASMSDVGNQPQHF.